This TCR beta chain was captured by sequencing in a study of shared clonotypes between healthy human individuals. CDR3 length: 15 amino acids. V lost 7 bases to trimming and J lost 10 bases, with 26 bases between them. From germline, CDR1 is SQVTM and CDR2 ANQGSEA. Healthy and HIV-negative, the adult donors had no recent acute infections or vaccinations. Some clones are missing from TCRdb's copy, which holds only in-frame ones; the method was immunoSEQ multiplex PCR. The repertoire includes 2 million to 2.5 million clones, roughly 93% of them detected once, and approximately 0.36% sits in the top ten.

This receptor was taken from a man younger than 30 in good health. Some clones in this sample may be carry-over from other donors' samples. This chain uses TRBV29-1 with TRBJ2-1; the D gene is possibly TRBD2 (7 bases). Sequencing was carried out using naive CD4+ T cells from PBMCs. Subset: CD45RA+ positively selected. The CDR3: CSGRPQGGGGGEQFF. In nucleotides, the CDR3 is TGCAGCGGCCGACCGCAGGGAGGGGGGGGCGGGGAGCAGTTCTTC.